This T cell receptor (beta chain) was documented in a study of blood T cell repertoires in COVID-19. Study-level background: The cDNA or gDNA used as material had been derived from T cells, B-cell-depleted T cells, or PBMCs.

Authors' methods: The authors estimated nucleated cell counts from reference gene primer amplification. Clones were read by immunoSEQ multiplex PCR, and TCRdb kept only the in-frame ones, dropping some. D and trimming come from the DNA, and the V and J calls and clone size come from that table. The table includes about 370,000 clones, 80% to 90% detected once. Patients of the Seattle cohort, enrolled during active infection, were followed longitudinally. Sequencing input: peripheral blood. The origin of this receptor is a woman aged 25 to 45 with COVID-19, enrolled during active disease.

The CDR3 region has the DNA TGTGCCAGCTCACCCCAGGGCCCCTACGAGCAGTACGTC. It yields the protein CASSPQGPYEQYV. The genes are TRBV18 and TRBJ2-7; weak D call: TRBD1 (5 bases). Deletions cut 3 bases from V and 2 bases from J, with 8 bases between. The CDR3 covers 13 residues. Germline lookup yields CDR1 KGHSH and CDR2 LQKENI.